A selection of T cell receptor beta chains follows, all from one sample in a study of cytomegalovirus exposure and HLA in healthy donors. Some clones are missing from TCRdb's copy, which holds only in-frame ones; the method was immunoSEQ multiplex PCR. The table shows over 95,000 clones, with 65% to 75% occurring only once. Source material: PBMCs. The source is a middle-aged woman in good health and CMV-seropositive. CDR3s leave out the opening cysteine and the closing phenylalanine or tryptophan. Fields, in order: CDR3 protein, clone size, V gene, J gene, CDR3 length. The size entry is marked missing in some rows and otherwise reads once, few, many or a size class.

CDR3 protein: ASSLGQGGNEQY
clone size: NA
V gene: TRBV7-6
J gene: TRBJ2-7
CDR3 length: 12

CDR3 protein: ASSRGGSGGVRTGELF
clone size: few
V gene: TRBV5-4
J gene: TRBJ2-2
CDR3 length: 16

CDR3 protein: ASSEYRGLAAYQETQY
clone size: once
V gene: TRBV25-1
J gene: TRBJ2-5
CDR3 length: 16

CDR3 protein: ASSLAGSSNQPQH
clone size: NA
V gene: TRBV5-1
J gene: TRBJ1-5
CDR3 length: 13

CDR3 protein: ASSRGPGNTIY
clone size: NA
V gene: TRBV6-6
J gene: TRBJ1-3
CDR3 length: 11

CDR3 protein: ASSSRGGQGAEAF
clone size: NA
V gene: TRBV7-2
J gene: TRBJ1-1
CDR3 length: 13

CDR3 protein: ASSPRGSEKLF
clone size: NA
V gene: TRBV18
J gene: TRBJ1-4
CDR3 length: 11

CDR3 protein: ASRHRATSEKLF
clone size: few
V gene: TRBV6-1
J gene: TRBJ1-4
CDR3 length: 12

CDR3 protein: ASSWTGTYGYT
clone size: NA
V gene: TRBV7-9
J gene: TRBJ1-2
CDR3 length: 11

CDR3 protein: ASSPSQGAGYEQY
clone size: NA
V gene: TRBV18
J gene: TRBJ2-7
CDR3 length: 13

CDR3 protein: ASILRQGTDGYT
clone size: NA
V gene: TRBV2
J gene: TRBJ1-2
CDR3 length: 12

CDR3 protein: ASSSSYEQY
clone size: NA
V gene: TRBV2
J gene: TRBJ2-7
CDR3 length: 9

CDR3 protein: ASSTGQVETNTEAF
clone size: NA
V gene: TRBV5-1
J gene: TRBJ1-1
CDR3 length: 14

CDR3 protein: ASSTRGTGLTEAF
clone size: NA
V gene: TRBV11-3
J gene: TRBJ1-1
CDR3 length: 13

CDR3 protein: ASSLVGGGYNEQF
clone size: NA
V gene: TRBV7-2
J gene: TRBJ2-1
CDR3 length: 13

CDR3 protein: ASSLGARYGYT
clone size: NA
V gene: TRBV5-1
J gene: TRBJ1-2
CDR3 length: 11

CDR3 protein: ATSNRVTEAF
clone size: NA
V gene: TRBV15
J gene: TRBJ1-1
CDR3 length: 10

CDR3 protein: ASSLAIERGNSPLH
clone size: NA
V gene: TRBV7-2
J gene: TRBJ1-6
CDR3 length: 14

CDR3 protein: ASSSGTGGRETQY
clone size: few
V gene: TRBV19
J gene: TRBJ2-5
CDR3 length: 13

CDR3 protein: ASSERLAGAYEQY
clone size: NA
V gene: TRBV6-1
J gene: NA
CDR3 length: 13

CDR3 protein: ASSPQVIPNYGYT
clone size: NA
V gene: TRBV9
J gene: TRBJ1-2
CDR3 length: 13

CDR3 protein: ASSLGSGEYNEQF
clone size: NA
V gene: TRBV7-6
J gene: TRBJ2-1
CDR3 length: 13

CDR3 protein: ASSPYGDRPEAF
clone size: NA
V gene: TRBV11-3
J gene: TRBJ1-1
CDR3 length: 12

CDR3 protein: ASSLQVGGYGYEQY
clone size: NA
V gene: TRBV5-1
J gene: TRBJ2-7
CDR3 length: 14

CDR3 protein: ATSYRGNQPQH
clone size: NA
V gene: TRBV15
J gene: TRBJ1-5
CDR3 length: 11

CDR3 protein: ASRPLAGGPHEQY
clone size: NA
V gene: TRBV5-6
J gene: TRBJ2-7
CDR3 length: 13

CDR3 protein: ASSRGFQEAQY
clone size: once
V gene: TRBV16
J gene: TRBJ2-5
CDR3 length: 11

CDR3 protein: AWAGLMGNSPLH
clone size: few
V gene: TRBV30
J gene: TRBJ1-6
CDR3 length: 12

CDR3 protein: ASSQDVRETGAF
clone size: once
V gene: TRBV4-3
J gene: TRBJ1-1
CDR3 length: 12

CDR3 protein: ASSWVGGTFLAKNIQY
clone size: NA
V gene: TRBV7-2
J gene: TRBJ2-4
CDR3 length: 16

CDR3 protein: ASSPGQQISYNEQF
clone size: NA
V gene: TRBV7-8
J gene: TRBJ2-1
CDR3 length: 14

CDR3 protein: ASSSPPYGYT
clone size: NA
V gene: TRBV28
J gene: TRBJ1-2
CDR3 length: 10

CDR3 protein: ASSSLGIAGSNEQF
clone size: few
V gene: TRBV6-5
J gene: TRBJ2-1
CDR3 length: 14

CDR3 protein: ASSVETRGGYT
clone size: once
V gene: TRBV9
J gene: TRBJ1-2
CDR3 length: 11

CDR3 protein: ASSLAPLGTSGSQETQY
clone size: few
V gene: TRBV5-1
J gene: TRBJ2-5
CDR3 length: 17

CDR3 protein: SVDWGRAAGYT
clone size: few
V gene: TRBV29-1
J gene: TRBJ1-2
CDR3 length: 11